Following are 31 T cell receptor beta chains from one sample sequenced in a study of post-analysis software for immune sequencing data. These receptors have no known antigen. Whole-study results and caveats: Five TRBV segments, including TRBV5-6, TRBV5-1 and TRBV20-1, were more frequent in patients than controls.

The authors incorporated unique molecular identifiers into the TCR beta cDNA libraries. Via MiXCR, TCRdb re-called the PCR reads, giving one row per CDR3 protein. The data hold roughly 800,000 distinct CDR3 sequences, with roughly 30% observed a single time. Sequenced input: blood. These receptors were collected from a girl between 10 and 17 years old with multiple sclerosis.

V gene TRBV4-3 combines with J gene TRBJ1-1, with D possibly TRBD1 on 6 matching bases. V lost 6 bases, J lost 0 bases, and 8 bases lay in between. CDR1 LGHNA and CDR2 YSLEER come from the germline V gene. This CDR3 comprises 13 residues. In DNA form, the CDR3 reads TGCGCCAGCAGTCGACAGGTGAACACTGAAGCTTTCTTT. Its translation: CASSRQVNTEAFF.

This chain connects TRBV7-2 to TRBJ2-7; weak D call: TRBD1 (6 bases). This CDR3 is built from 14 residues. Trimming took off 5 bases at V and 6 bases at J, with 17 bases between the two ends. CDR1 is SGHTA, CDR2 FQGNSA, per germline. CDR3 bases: TGTGCCAGCAGCCAACACAGGGAACGGCTCGAGCAGTACTTC. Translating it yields CASSQHRERLEQYF.

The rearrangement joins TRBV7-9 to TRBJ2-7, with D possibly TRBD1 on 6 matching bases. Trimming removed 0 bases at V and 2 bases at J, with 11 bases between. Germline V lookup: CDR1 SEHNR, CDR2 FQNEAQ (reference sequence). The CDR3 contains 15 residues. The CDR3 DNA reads TGTGCCAGCAGCTTAGCCCCCGGACAGACCTACGAGCAGTACTTC. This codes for CASSLAPGQTYEQYF.

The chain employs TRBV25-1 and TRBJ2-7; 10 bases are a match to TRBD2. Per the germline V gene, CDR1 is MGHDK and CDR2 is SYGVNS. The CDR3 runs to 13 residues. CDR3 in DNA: TGTGCTACGGGGCTAGCGGGGGTCCACGAGCAGTACTTC. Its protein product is CATGLAGVHEQYF.

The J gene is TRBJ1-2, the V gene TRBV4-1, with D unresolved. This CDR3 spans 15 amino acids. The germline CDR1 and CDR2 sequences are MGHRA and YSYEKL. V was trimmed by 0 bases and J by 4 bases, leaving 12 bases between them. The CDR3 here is CASSQEERWVYGYTF. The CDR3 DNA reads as TGCGCCAGCAGCCAAGAGGAACGGTGGGTCTATGGCTACACCTTC.

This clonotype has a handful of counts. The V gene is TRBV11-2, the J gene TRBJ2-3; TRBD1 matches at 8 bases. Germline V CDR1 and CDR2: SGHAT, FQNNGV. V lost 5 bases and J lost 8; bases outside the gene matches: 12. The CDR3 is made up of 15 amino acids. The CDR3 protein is CASSPAGTGDGTQYF. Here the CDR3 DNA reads TGTGCCAGCAGCCCGGCCGGGACAGGAGACGGTACGCAGTATTTT. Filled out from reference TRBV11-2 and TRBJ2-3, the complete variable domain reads EAGVAQSPRYKIIEKRQSVAFWCNPISGHATLYWYQQILGQGPKLLIQFQNNGVVDDSQLPKDRFSAERLKGVDSTLKIQPAKLEDSAVYLCASSPAGTGDGTQYFGPGTRLTVL.

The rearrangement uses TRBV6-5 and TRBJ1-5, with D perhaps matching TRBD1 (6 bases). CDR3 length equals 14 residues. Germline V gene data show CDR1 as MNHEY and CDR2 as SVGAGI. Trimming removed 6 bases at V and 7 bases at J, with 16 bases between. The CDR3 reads CASSTNREGQPQHF. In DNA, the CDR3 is TGTGCCAGCAGCACAAACAGGGAAGGACAGCCCCAGCATTTT.

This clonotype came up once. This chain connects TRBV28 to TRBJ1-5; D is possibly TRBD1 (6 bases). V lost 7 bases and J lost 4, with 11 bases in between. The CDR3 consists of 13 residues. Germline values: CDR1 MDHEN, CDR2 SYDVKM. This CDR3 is CASTHRVNQPQHF. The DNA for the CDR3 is TGTGCCAGCACCCACAGGGTGAATCAGCCCCAGCATTTT.

The CDR3 DNA is TGCAGCGCGGACGCGCCGAACACTGAAGCTTTCTTT. Translation gives CSADAPNTEAFF. This rearrangement joins TRBV29-1 to TRBJ1-1; unclear D gene. CDR1 and CDR2 from the germline V gene are SQVTM and ANQGSEA. The germline V and J ends were trimmed by 7 bases and 1 base, with 10 bases remaining between them. The CDR3 extends over 12 amino acids.

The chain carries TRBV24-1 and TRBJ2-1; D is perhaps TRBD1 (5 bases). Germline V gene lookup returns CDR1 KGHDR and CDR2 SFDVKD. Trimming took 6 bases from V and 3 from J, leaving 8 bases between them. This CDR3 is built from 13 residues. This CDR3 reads CATSIDSYNEQFF. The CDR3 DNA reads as TGTGCCACCAGTATTGACAGCTACAATGAGCAGTTCTTC.

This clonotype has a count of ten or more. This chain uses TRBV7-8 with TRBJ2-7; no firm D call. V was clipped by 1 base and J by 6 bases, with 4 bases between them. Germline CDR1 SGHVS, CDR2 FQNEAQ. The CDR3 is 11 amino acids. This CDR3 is CASSLGTEQYF. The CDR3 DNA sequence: TGTGCCAGCAGCTTAGGGACCGAGCAGTACTTC.

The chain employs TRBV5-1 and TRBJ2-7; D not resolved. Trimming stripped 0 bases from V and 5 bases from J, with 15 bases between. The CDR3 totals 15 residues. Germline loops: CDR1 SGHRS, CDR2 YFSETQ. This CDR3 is CASSLVWGPNHEQYF. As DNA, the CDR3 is TGCGCCAGCAGCTTGGTATGGGGTCCCAACCACGAGCAGTACTTC.

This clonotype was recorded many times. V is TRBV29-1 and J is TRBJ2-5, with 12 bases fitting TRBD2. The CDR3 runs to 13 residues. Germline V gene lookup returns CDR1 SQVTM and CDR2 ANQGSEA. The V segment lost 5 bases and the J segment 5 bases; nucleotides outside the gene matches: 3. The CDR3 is CSVLAGGQETQYF. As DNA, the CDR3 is TGCAGCGTTCTAGCGGGGGGGCAGGAGACCCAGTACTTC.

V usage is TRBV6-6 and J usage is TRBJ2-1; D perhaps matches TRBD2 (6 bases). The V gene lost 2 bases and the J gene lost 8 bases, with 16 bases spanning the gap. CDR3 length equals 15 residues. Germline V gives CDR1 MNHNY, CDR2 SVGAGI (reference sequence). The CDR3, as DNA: TGTGCCAGCAGTTACGGACTCGGGGGAGGCGATGAGCAGTTCTTC. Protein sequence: CASSYGLGGGDEQFF.

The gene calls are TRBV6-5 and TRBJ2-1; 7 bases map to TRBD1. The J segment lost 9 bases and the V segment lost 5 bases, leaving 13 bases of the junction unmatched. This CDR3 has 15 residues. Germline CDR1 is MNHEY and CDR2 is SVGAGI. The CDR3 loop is CASSHWDSPPSEQFF. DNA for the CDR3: TGTGCCAGCAGTCACTGGGACAGCCCTCCGTCTGAGCAGTTCTTC.

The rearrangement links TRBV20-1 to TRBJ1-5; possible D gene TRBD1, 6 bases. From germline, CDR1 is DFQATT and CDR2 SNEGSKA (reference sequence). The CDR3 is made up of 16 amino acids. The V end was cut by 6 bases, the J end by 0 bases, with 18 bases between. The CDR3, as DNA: TGCAGTGCCAACGACATCACAGGGTATAGCAATCAGCCCCAGCATTTT. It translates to CSANDITGYSNQPQHF.

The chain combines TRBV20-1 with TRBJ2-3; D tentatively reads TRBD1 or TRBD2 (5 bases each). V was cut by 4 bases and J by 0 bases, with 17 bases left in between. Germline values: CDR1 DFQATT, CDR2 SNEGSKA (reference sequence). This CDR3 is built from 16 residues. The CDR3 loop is CSAIPWDGSSTDTQYF. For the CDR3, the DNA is TGCAGTGCTATCCCCTGGGACGGATCAAGCACAGATACGCAGTATTTT.

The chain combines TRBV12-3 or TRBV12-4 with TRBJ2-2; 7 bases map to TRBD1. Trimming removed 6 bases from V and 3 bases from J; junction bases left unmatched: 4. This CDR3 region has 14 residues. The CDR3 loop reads CASRSTGDTGELFF. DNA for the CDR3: TGTGCCAGCAGATCCACAGGGGACACCGGGGAGCTGTTTTTT.

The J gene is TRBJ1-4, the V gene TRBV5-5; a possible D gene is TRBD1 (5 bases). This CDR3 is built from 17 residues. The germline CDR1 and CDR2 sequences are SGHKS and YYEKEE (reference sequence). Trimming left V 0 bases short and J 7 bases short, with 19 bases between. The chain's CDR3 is CASSLEFRAAGSEKLFF. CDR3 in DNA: TGTGCCAGCAGCTTGGAATTCAGGGCGGCGGGTAGTGAAAAACTGTTTTTT.

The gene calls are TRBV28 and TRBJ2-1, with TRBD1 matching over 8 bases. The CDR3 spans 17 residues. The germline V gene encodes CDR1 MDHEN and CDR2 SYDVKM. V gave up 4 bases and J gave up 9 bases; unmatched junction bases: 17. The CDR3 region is CASSSARLGQGRSEQFF. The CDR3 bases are TGTGCCAGCAGTTCAGCTAGGTTAGGACAGGGAAGAAGTGAGCAGTTCTTC.

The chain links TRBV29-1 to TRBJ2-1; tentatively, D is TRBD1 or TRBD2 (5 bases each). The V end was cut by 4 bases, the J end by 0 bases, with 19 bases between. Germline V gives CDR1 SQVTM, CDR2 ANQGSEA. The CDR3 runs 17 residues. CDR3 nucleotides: TGCAGCGTTGGCCCCTCGGGGCATCGGAGCTCCTACAATGAGCAGTTCTTC. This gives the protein CSVGPSGHRSSYNEQFF.

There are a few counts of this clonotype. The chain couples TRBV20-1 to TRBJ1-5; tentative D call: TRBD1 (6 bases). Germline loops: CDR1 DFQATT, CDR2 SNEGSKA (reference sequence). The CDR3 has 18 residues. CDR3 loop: CSADLVGQGLYSNQPQHF. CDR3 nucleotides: TGCAGCGCCGATCTGGTTGGGCAGGGGCTCTATAGCAATCAGCCCCAGCATTTT.

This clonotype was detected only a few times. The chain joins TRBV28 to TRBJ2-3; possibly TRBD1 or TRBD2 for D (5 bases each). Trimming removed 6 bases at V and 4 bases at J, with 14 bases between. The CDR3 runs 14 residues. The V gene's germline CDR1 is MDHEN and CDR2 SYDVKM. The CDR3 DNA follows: TGTGCCAGCAGCGGGGACCTCAACCCAGATACGCAGTATTTT. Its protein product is CASSGDLNPDTQYF.

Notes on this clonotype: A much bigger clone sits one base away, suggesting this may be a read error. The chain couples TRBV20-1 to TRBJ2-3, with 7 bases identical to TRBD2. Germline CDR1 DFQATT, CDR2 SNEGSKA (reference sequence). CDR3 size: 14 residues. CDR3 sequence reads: CSVTRASGQDAQYF. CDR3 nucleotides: TGCAGTGTCACCAGGGCTAGCGGACAAGATGCGCAGTATTTT.

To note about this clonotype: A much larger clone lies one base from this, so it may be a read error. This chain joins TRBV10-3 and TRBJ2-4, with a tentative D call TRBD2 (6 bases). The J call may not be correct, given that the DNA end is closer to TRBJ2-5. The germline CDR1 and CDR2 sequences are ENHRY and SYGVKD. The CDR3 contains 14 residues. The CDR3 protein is CAIKPGDGGETQYF. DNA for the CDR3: TGTGCCATCAAACCGGGGGACGGAGGAGAGACCCAGTACTTC.

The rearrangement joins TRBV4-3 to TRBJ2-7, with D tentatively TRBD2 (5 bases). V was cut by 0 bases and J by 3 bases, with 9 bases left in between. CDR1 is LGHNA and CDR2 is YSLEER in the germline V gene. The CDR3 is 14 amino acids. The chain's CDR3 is CASSQDQRYYEQYF. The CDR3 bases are TGCGCCAGCAGCCAAGACCAGCGGTACTACGAGCAGTACTTC.

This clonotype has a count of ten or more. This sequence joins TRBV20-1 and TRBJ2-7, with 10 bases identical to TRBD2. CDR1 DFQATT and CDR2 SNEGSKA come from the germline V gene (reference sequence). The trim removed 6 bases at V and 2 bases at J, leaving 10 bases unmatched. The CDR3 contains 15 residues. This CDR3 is CSAAASGRVTYEQYF. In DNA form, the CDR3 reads TGCAGTGCGGCCGCCAGCGGGAGGGTAACCTACGAGCAGTACTTC.

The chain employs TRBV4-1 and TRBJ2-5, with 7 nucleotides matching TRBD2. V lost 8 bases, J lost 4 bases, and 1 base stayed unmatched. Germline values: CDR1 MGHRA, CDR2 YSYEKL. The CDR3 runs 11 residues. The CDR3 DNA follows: TGCGCCAGCGGGGAGGGAGAGACCCAGTACTTC. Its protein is CASGEGETQYF.

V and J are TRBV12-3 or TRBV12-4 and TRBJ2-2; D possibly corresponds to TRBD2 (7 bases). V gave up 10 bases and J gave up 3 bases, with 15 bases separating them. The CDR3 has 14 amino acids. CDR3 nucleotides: TGTGCCACCCAGGAGGGGGGGCACACCGGGGAGCTGTTTTTT. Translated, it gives CATQEGGHTGELFF.

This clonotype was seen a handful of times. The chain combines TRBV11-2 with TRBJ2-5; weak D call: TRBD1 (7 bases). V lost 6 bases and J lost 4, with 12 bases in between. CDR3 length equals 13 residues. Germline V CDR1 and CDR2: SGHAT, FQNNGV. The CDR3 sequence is CASRYRGGETQYF. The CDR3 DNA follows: TGTGCCAGCAGGTACAGGGGAGGAGAGACCCAGTACTTC.

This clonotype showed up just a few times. The CDR3 protein is CASSSWDSYGYTF. DNA for the CDR3: TGTGCCAGCAGTTCATGGGACAGCTATGGCTACACCTTC. The chain employs TRBV12-3 or TRBV12-4 and TRBJ1-2, with 7 bases identical to TRBD1. The CDR3 has 13 amino acids. Losses at the gene ends were 4 bases for V and 4 bases for J; bases not matched to a gene: 3.